This entry lists 17 T cell receptor beta chains sequenced from one sample in a study of CD8 T cells in ankylosing spondylitis. Study observations and caveats: What seemed typical of ankylosing spondylitis blood was a TCR beta motif built from roughly 8 highly homologous variants.

Their recognized antigens are unknown. TCRdb reprocessed the 5' RACE reads with MiXCR, giving one entry per CDR3 protein. The sample holds more than 600,000 distinct CDR3 sequences, 15% to 20% seen once. The sequencing sample was made of blood, either unsorted or a sorted T cell fraction (not recorded which). These receptors all stem from a male donor with ankylosing spondylitis.

This clonotype was seen only a few times. V is TRBV20-1 and J is TRBJ2-5, with 11 bases that match TRBD1. V shed 6 bases and J 4 bases; nucleotides not matched to a gene: 10. Germline V CDR1 and CDR2: DFQATT, SNEGSKA (reference sequence). This CDR3 contains 15 residues. CDR3 nucleotide sequence: TGCAGTGCAGGAGAGACCGGGACAGGGGGAGAGACCCAGTACTTC. Its protein is CSAGETGTGGETQYF.

This clonotype was seen more than once but under ten times. V is TRBV27 and J is TRBJ2-2; possibly TRBD1 for D (6 bases). V was cut by 9 bases and J by 6 bases, with 11 bases left in between. Germline V gene sequence: CDR1 MNHEY, CDR2 SMNVEV (reference sequence). CDR3 length: 12 residues. CDR3 nucleotide sequence: TGTGCCAGTACAGGGTTCCCCGGGGAGCTGTTTTTT. Protein sequence: CASTGFPGELFF.

The chain links TRBV7-9 to TRBJ2-2, with D maybe TRBD1 (6 bases). The germline V and J ends were trimmed by 5 bases and 6 bases, with 19 bases remaining between them. Looked up from germline, CDR1 is SEHNR and CDR2 is FQNEAQ (reference sequence). This CDR3 contains 16 residues. CDR3 bases: TGTGCCAGCAGCGGCAGGGGTAGAGCTGTCTCCGGGGAGCTGTTTTTT. Protein product: CASSGRGRAVSGELFF.

The chain is built from TRBV2 and TRBJ2-4; D is undetermined. The germline gives CDR1 SNHLY, CDR2 FYNNEI. The CDR3 is 15 residues long. Trimming pared 6 bases from V and 0 bases from J, leaving 12 bases between. Written as DNA, the CDR3 is TGTGCCAGCAGCGAGACGATCCTAGCCAAAAACATTCAGTACTTC. Its protein is CASSETILAKNIQYF.

The chain uses TRBV30 and TRBJ2-1; D possibly matches TRBD1 or TRBD2 (5 bases each). Trimming took 5 bases from V and 8 from J, leaving 19 bases between them. The CDR3 loop spans 14 amino acids. Germline CDR1 GTSNPN, CDR2 SVGIG (reference sequence). The CDR3 protein is CAWWDVNSLDEQFF. For the CDR3, the DNA is TGTGCCTGGTGGGACGTTAACTCGTTGGATGAGCAGTTCTTC.

The chain recombines TRBV7-9 with TRBJ1-5, with TRBD1 as a possible D gene (5 bases). V gave up 0 bases and J gave up 3 bases, with 12 bases separating them. This CDR3 is 16 amino acids long. Germline-derived CDR1 and CDR2 are SEHNR and FQNEAQ (reference sequence). The CDR3 nucleotides are TGTGCCAGCAGCTTAGCCGGGGGTGGGGACAATCAGCCCCAGCATTTT. This translates into CASSLAGGGDNQPQHF. The variable domain in full, with the rest retrieved from reference TRBV7-9 and TRBJ1-5, is DTGVSQNPRHKITKRGQNVTFRCDPISEHNRLYWYRQTLGQGPEFLTYFQNEAQLEKSRLLSDRFSAERPKGSFSTLEIQRTEQGDSAMYLCASSLAGGGDNQPQHFGDGTRLSIL.

Here the CDR3 reads CASSSGSRADTQYF. The CDR3 bases are TGTGCCAGCAGTAGCGGGAGCAGGGCAGATACGCAGTATTTT. The J gene is TRBJ2-3, the V gene TRBV28, with 8 positions matching TRBD2. Trimming cost V 5 bases and J 4 bases; bases outside gene matches: 5. The CDR3 has 14 residues. Germline V gives CDR1 MDHEN, CDR2 SYDVKM.

This chain joins TRBV20-1 and TRBJ2-5; 7 nucleotides agree with TRBD1. This CDR3 is 16 amino acids long. J lost 0 bases, V lost 4 bases, and 11 bases had no gene match. Germline V gives CDR1 DFQATT, CDR2 SNEGSKA (reference sequence). CDR3 nucleotides: TGCAGTGCTAAAGAAGACAGGGAGATATACCAAGAGACCCAGTACTTC. Translation: CSAKEDREIYQETQYF.

This clonotype was detected a few times. This chain joins TRBV7-8 and TRBJ1-1; D is unresolved. The V and J ends lost 5 bases and 0 bases respectively, with 7 bases between them. From germline, CDR1 is SGHVS and CDR2 FQNEAQ. This CDR3 contains 13 residues. As DNA, the CDR3 is TGTGCCAGCAGCGGCTTAGTGAACACTGAAGCTTTCTTT. Translation gives CASSGLVNTEAFF.

This clonotype was observed a handful of times. The chain employs TRBV7-9 and TRBJ1-5, with 7 bases fitting TRBD1. V trimming: 4 bases; J trimming: 1 base; junction bases outside the gene matches: 7. CDR3 length equals 16 residues. Germline loops: CDR1 SEHNR, CDR2 FQNEAQ (reference sequence). The CDR3 is CASSSTGEWSNQPQHF. The CDR3 DNA reads as TGTGCCAGCAGCTCCACAGGGGAATGGAGCAATCAGCCCCAGCATTTT.

The chain is built from TRBV2 and TRBJ1-1; 7 positions match TRBD1. J lost 4 bases, V lost 11 bases, and 10 bases had no gene match. CDR1 and CDR2 (germline): SNHLY, FYNNEI. The CDR3 is made up of 13 amino acids. The CDR3 DNA reads TGTGCCGGTAAACTTAGGGGGCTCACTGAAGCTTTCTTT. This sequence encodes CAGKLRGLTEAFF. Using reference TRBV2 and TRBJ1-1 for the parts outside the CDR3, the full variable domain is EPEVTQTPSHQVTQMGQEVILRCVPISNHLYFYWYRQILGQKVEFLVSFYNNEISEKSEIFDDQFSVERPDGSNFTLKIRSTKLEDSAMYFCAGKLRGLTEAFFGQGTRLTVV.

This rearrangement joins TRBV7-2 to TRBJ1-6; possibly TRBD1 for D (5 bases). CDR3 length: 15 residues. The V end lost 5 bases, the J end lost 12 bases, and 20 bases lay between the germline ends. Germline values: CDR1 SGHTA, CDR2 FQGNSA. CDR3 nucleotides: TGTGCCAGCAGCCCGCATCCTCGGGGGGTAGAACCCCTCCACTTT. It is translated as CASSPHPRGVEPLHF.

This clonotype was seen only a few times. The chain employs TRBV10-3 and TRBJ1-1, with TRBD1 matching over 7 bases. V shed 5 bases, J shed 8 bases, and the junction held 8 bases outside the gene matches. Germline V gene sequence: CDR1 ENHRY, CDR2 SYGVKD. The CDR3 contains 13 residues. CDR3 amino acids: CAISPPGGLEAFF. The CDR3 bases are TGTGCCATCAGTCCCCCAGGGGGGTTGGAAGCTTTCTTT.

The J gene is TRBJ2-7, the V gene TRBV27, with TRBD1 matching over 9 bases. The CDR3 has 16 amino acids. Germline V gene lookup returns CDR1 MNHEY and CDR2 SMNVEV (reference sequence). The V segment lost 5 bases and the J segment 6 bases; nucleotides outside the gene matches: 14. The CDR3 sequence: CASSPLPGQGGSEQYF. CDR3 in DNA: TGTGCCAGCAGTCCACTTCCGGGACAGGGTGGGTCCGAGCAGTACTTC.

This clonotype was seen only a few times. J is TRBJ1-2 and V is TRBV12-3 or TRBV12-4; the match to TRBD1 covers 7 bases. J lost 6 bases, V lost 5 bases, and 9 bases had no gene match. This CDR3 region has 14 residues. For the CDR3, the DNA is TGTGCCAGCAGTCCCTCCGAAGGGGGCCATGGCTACACCTTC. Amino acid sequence: CASSPSEGGHGYTF.

This clonotype occurred a few times. V gene TRBV5-6 combines with J gene TRBJ2-7; D assignment may be TRBD1 or TRBD2 (5 bases each). Germline lookup yields CDR1 SGHDT and CDR2 YYEEEE. The CDR3 has 13 amino acids. V dropped 2 bases and J dropped 3 bases, with 9 bases sitting between them. This CDR3 reads CASSFGAFYEQYF. CDR3 bases: TGTGCCAGCAGCTTCGGGGCGTTCTACGAGCAGTACTTC.

This clonotype has a handful of counts. The J gene is TRBJ2-5, the V gene TRBV12-3 or TRBV12-4; 7 bases agree with TRBD1. V gave up 6 bases and J gave up 0 bases; unmatched junction bases: 4. CDR3 size: 14 residues. The CDR3, as DNA: TGTGCCAGCAGCCGACAGGGAAACCAAGAGACCCAGTACTTC. Translation gives CASSRQGNQETQYF.